Presented here are 10 T cell receptor beta chains from one specimen sequenced in a study of T cell repertoires in cytomegalovirus infection (dated by TCRdb to about 2019). Sequencing took place on an Illumina HiSeq 1500. TCRdb itself trimmed the public reads at Q25 with fastp, ran MiXCR and retained productive beta chains. Here each entry gathers all rows of one CDR3 protein and keeps the most common genes and DNA. Here the sample has some 240,000 distinct CDR3 sequences; more than 15% occur a single time. The ten largest account for around 43% of the sample. Sequencing was carried out using CD8+ T cells from PBMCs. The source of these receptors is a human donor in good health (CMV status not recorded). Some clones in this sample may be carry-over from other donors' samples.

This clonotype was detected only once. The rearrangement joins TRBV6-5 to TRBJ2-2, with 8 bases lining up with TRBD1. The CDR3 is 17 residues long. Trimming cost V 2 bases and J 4 bases; bases outside gene matches: 9. The germline V gene encodes CDR1 MNHEY and CDR2 SVGAGI. As DNA, the CDR3 is TGTGCCAGCAGTTACCACCCGACAGGGGCGGGCACCGGGGAGCTGTTTTTT. Its protein is CASSYHPTGAGTGELFF.

With respect to this clonotype: A much larger clonotype is one base distant, so this may be a read error. The genes are TRBV6-5 and TRBJ1-2, with unresolved D. The CDR3 totals 16 residues. Germline V gene lookup returns CDR1 MNHEY and CDR2 SVGAGI. The V end was cut by 4 bases, the J end by 0 bases, with 15 bases between. The CDR3 sequence is CASSSTSRRANYGYTF. CDR3 sequence (DNA): TGTGCCAGCAGTTCTACCTCCAGGCGGGCTAACTATGGCTACACCTTC.

This clonotype was detected only a few times. The V call is TRBV9, the J call TRBJ2-1; weak D call: TRBD1 (6 bases). Germline V lookup: CDR1 SGDLS, CDR2 YYNGEE. The germline V and J ends were trimmed by 0 bases and 6 bases, with 10 bases remaining between them. The CDR3 spans 14 residues. In DNA form, the CDR3 reads TGTGCCAGCAGCGTAGGGGGGCTTGGCAATGAGCAGTTCTTC. As protein: CASSVGGLGNEQFF.

This clonotype was detected many times. The chain combines TRBV7-2 with TRBJ1-5; no definite D call. The germline CDR1 and CDR2 sequences are SGHTA and FQGNSA. Trimming left V 1 base short and J 0 bases short, with 13 bases between. The CDR3 runs to 17 residues. The CDR3 region has the DNA TGTGCCAGCAGCTTAGTTCGTACAGACTATAGCAATCAGCCCCAGCATTTT. This gives the protein CASSLVRTDYSNQPQHF.

This chain uses TRBV27 with TRBJ2-5, with TRBD2 identical over 7 bases. V lost 5 bases to trimming and J lost 4 bases; unmatched junction nucleotides: 10. From germline, CDR1 is MNHEY and CDR2 SMNVEV (reference sequence). This CDR3 is built from 15 residues. Here the CDR3 DNA reads TGTGCCAGCAGTCTAGCCTGGGAGGGCAGAGAGACCCAGTACTTC. It translates to CASSLAWEGRETQYF.

The V and J genes are TRBV28 and TRBJ2-7; D is possibly TRBD2 (6 bases). In germline, CDR1 is MDHEN, CDR2 SYDVKM. The germline V and J ends were trimmed by 8 bases and 0 bases, with 14 bases remaining between them. CDR3 length equals 14 residues. The CDR3 here is CASPQGGDSYEQYF. The CDR3 region has the DNA TGTGCCAGCCCACAAGGAGGGGACTCCTACGAGCAGTACTTC.

This clonotype came up a few times. This chain links TRBV14 with TRBJ2-1; D possibly corresponds to TRBD2 (6 bases). V lost 3 bases and J lost 9, with 15 bases in between. Germline lookup yields CDR1 SGHDN and CDR2 FVKESK. There are 14 residues in the CDR3. CDR3: CASSQRDPAGEQFF. CDR3 nucleotides: TGTGCCAGCAGCCAGCGGGACCCCGCGGGTGAGCAGTTCTTC.

This sequence joins TRBV5-5 and TRBJ1-2; D is possibly TRBD1 (5 bases). The CDR3 is 15 residues long. CDR1 SGHKS and CDR2 YYEKEE come from the germline V gene (reference sequence). Trimming took off 4 bases at V and 0 bases at J, with 13 bases between the two ends. The CDR3: CASSPGQPANYGYTF. CDR3 sequence (DNA): TGTGCCAGCAGCCCCGGACAACCTGCTAACTATGGCTACACCTTC.

The gene calls are TRBV6-5 and TRBJ1-1; 7 nucleotides match TRBD1. Unmatched junction bases numbered 1, after V lost 4 bases and J lost 2 bases. Germline V gene lookup returns CDR1 MNHEY and CDR2 SVGAGI. This CDR3 is built from 13 residues. CDR3 protein: CASSWDSNTEAFF. The CDR3 DNA is TGTGCCAGCAGTTGGGACAGCAACACTGAAGCTTTCTTT.

This clonotype turned up a few times. The V call is TRBV5-5, the J call TRBJ2-2, with 8 nucleotides matching TRBD1. CDR1 SGHKS and CDR2 YYEKEE come from the germline V gene (reference sequence). V lost 6 bases, J lost 5 bases, and 9 bases stayed unmatched. CDR3 length: 15 amino acids. The CDR3 nucleotides are TGTGCCAGCATCCCAGGGGGCTTCGGGACCGGGGAGCTGTTTTTT. Protein sequence: CASIPGGFGTGELFF.